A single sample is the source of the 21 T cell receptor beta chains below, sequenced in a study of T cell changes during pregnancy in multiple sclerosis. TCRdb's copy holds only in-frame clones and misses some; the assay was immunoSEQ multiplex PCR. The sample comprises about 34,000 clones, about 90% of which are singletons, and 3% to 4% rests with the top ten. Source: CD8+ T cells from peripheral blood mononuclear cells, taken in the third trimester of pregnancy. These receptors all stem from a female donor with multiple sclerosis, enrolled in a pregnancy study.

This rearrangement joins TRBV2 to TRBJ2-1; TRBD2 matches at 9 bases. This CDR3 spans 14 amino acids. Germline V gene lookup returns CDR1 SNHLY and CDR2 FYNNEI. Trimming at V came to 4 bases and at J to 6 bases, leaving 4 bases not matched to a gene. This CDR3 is CASSVSGGFNEQFF. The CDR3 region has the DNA TGTGCCAGCAGTGTCAGCGGGGGGTTCAATGAGCAGTTCTTC.

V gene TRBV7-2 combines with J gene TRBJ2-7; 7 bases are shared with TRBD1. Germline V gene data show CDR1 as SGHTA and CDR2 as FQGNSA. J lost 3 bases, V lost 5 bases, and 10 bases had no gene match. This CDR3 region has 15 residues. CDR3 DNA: TGTGCCAGCAGCACCCCCGACAGGGTTGGCTACGAGCAGTACTTC. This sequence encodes CASSTPDRVGYEQYF.

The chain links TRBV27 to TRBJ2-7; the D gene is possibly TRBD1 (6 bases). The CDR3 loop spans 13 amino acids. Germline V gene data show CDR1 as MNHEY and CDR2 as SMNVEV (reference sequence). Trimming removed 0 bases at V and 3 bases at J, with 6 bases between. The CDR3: CASSLSTGYEQYF. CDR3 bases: TGTGCCAGCAGTTTATCGACAGGCTACGAGCAGTACTTC.

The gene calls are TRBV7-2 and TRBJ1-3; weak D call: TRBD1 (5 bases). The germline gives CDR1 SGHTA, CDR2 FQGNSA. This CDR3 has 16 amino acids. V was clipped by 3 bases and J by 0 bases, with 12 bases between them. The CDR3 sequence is CASSLSGLRSGNTIYF. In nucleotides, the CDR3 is TGTGCCAGCAGCTTGTCGGGACTTCGCTCTGGAAACACCATATATTTT.

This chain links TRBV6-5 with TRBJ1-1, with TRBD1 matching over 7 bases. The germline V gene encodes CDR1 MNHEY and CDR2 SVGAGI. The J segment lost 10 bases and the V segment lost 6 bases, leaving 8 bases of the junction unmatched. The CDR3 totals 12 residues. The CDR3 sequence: CASRERQGPAFF. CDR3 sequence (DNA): TGTGCCAGCAGGGAACGACAGGGACCAGCTTTCTTT.

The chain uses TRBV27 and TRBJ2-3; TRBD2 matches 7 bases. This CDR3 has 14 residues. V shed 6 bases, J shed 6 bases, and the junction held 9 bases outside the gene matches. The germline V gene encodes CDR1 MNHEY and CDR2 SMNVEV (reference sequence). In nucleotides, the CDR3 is TGTGCCAGCAGGTCCGGGGGGAGGAGGGATACGCAGTATTTT. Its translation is CASRSGGRRDTQYF.

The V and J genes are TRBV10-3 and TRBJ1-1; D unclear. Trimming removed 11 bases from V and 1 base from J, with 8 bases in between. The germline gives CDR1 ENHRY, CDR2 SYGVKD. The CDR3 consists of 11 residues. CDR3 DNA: TGTGCCTCCGCGGGGAACACTGAAGCTTTCTTT. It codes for CASAGNTEAFF.

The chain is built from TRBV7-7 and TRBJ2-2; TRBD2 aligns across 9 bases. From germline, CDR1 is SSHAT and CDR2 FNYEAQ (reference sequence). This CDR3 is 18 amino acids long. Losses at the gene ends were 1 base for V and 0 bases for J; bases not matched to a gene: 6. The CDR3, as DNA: TGTGCCAGCAGCTTAGGGCTAGCGGGGCCCCCGAACACCGGGGAGCTGTTTTTT. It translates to CASSLGLAGPPNTGELFF.

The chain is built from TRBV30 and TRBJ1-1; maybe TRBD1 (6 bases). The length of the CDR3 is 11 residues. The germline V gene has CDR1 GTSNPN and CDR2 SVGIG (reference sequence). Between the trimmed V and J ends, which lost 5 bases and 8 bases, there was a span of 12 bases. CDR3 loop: CAWARGPEAFF. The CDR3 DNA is TGTGCCTGGGCCAGGGGCCCCGAAGCTTTCTTT.

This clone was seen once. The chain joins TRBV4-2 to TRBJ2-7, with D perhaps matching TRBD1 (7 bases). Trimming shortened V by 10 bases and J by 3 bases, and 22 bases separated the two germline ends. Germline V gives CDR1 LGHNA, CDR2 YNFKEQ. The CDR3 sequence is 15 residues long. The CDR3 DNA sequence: TGTGCCAACAGGGAGGACCGGGACAGCTACTACGAGCAGTACTTC. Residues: CANREDRDSYYEQYF.

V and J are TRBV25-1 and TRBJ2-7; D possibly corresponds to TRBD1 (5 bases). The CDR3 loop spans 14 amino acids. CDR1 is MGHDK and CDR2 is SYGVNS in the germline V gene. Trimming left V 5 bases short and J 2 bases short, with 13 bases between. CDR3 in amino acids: CASSFQGRAYEQYF. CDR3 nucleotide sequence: TGTGCCAGCAGTTTTCAGGGAAGGGCCTACGAGCAGTACTTC.

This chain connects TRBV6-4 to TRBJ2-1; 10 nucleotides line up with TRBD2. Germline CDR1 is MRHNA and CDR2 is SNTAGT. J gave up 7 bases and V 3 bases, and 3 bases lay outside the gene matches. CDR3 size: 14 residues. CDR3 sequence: CASSENSGGNEQFF. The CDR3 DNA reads TGTGCCAGCAGTGAGAATAGCGGGGGGAATGAGCAGTTCTTC.

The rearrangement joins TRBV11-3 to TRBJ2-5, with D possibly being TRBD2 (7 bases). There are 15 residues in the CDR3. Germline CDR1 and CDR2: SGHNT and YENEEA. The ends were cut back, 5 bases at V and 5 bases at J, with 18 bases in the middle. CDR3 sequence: CASSARGAPGETQYF. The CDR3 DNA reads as TGTGCCAGCAGCGCCCGGGGGGCCCCCGGGGAGACCCAGTACTTC.

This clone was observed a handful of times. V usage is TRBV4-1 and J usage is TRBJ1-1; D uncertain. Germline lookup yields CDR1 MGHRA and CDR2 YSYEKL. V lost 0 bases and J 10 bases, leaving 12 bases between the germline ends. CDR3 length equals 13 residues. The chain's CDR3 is CASSQDGREVAFF. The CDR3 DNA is TGCGCCAGCAGCCAAGATGGACGGGAGGTAGCTTTCTTT.

The CDR3 here is CASTPGLAGNNEQFF. As DNA, the CDR3 is TGTGCCAGCACCCCAGGACTAGCGGGGAACAATGAGCAGTTCTTC. The chain uses TRBV7-3 and TRBJ2-1, with 12 bases identical to TRBD2. The CDR3 spans 15 residues. The germline V gene encodes CDR1 SGHTA and CDR2 FQGTGA. V was pared by 7 bases and J by 5 bases, with 6 bases of the junction left unmatched. Based on the CDR3 plus reference TRBV7-3 and TRBJ2-1, the full variable domain is GAGVSQTPSNKVTEKGKYVELRCDPISGHTALYWYRQSLGQGPEFLIYFQGTGAADDSGLPNDRFFAVRPEGSVSTLKIQRTERGDSAVYLCASTPGLAGNNEQFFGPGTRLTVL.

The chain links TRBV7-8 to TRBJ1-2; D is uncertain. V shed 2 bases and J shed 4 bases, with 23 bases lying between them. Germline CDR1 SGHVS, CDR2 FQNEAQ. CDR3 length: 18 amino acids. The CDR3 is CASSLLLEWGEVPYGYTF. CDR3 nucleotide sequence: TGTGCCAGCAGCTTACTCCTCGAATGGGGAGAAGTCCCCTATGGCTACACCTTC.

The CDR3 DNA reads TGTGCCAGTAGTATAGTAAGGCAGGGGAGCAATCAGCCCCAGCATTTT. This encodes CASSIVRQGSNQPQHF. The chain carries TRBV19 and TRBJ1-5; a weak D match, TRBD1 (6 bases). The CDR3 has 16 residues. Germline values: CDR1 LNHDA, CDR2 SQIVND (reference sequence). Trimming shortened V by 1 base and J by 1 base, and 11 bases separated the two germline ends.

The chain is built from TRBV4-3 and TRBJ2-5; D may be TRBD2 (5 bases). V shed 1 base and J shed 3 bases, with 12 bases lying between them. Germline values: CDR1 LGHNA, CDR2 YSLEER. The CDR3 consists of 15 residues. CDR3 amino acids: CASSQGTRGKETQYF. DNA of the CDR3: TGCGCCAGCAGCCAAGGGACTCGAGGGAAAGAGACCCAGTACTTC.

The chain's CDR3 is CASSQPLAYEQYF. The CDR3 nucleotides read TGTGCCAGCAGCCAACCTCTAGCGTACGAGCAGTACTTC. The V call is TRBV7-9, the J call TRBJ2-7; TRBD2 is a possible D gene (6 bases). CDR3 length: 13 residues. The ends were cut back, 5 bases at V and 4 bases at J, with 12 bases in the middle. Germline V lookup: CDR1 SEHNR, CDR2 FQNEAQ (reference sequence).

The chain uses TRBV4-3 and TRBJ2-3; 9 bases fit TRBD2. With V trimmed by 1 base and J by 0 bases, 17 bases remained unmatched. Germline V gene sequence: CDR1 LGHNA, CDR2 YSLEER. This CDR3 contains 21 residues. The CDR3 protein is CASSQVATLMGGGGSTDTQYF. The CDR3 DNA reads TGCGCCAGCAGCCAAGTCGCCACGCTCATGGGCGGGGGGGGGAGCACAGATACGCAGTATTTT.

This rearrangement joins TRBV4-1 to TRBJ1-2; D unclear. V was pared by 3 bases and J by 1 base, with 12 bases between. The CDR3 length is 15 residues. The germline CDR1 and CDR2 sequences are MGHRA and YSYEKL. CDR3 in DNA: TGCGCCAGCAGCCACACCGACATCCTTAACTATGGCTACACCTTC. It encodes CASSHTDILNYGYTF.